Listed below are T cell receptor beta chains from one sample, sequenced in a study of T cells after yellow fever vaccination. Via MiXCR, TCRdb re-called the 5' RACE reads, giving one row per CDR3 protein. The table includes under 300,000 distinct CDR3 sequences, 10% to 15% detected once. This specimen was CD4+ T cells sorted from PBMCs, taken 45 days after the yellow fever booster vaccination. These receptors originate from a man aged 30-40 years who received the YFV17D yellow fever vaccine. The CDR3 runs from the conserved cysteine through the conserved F or W. D genes are given only for firm matches. Rows give clone size only sometimes, using once, few, many, or a class for an expanded clone.

cdr3_length j_call d_call v_call clone_size cdr3_aa cdr3_nt
16 TRBJ2-7 - TRBV6-2/TRBV6-3 - CASSYLLGVKSIEQYF TGTGCCAGCAGTTATTTGCTCGGGGTTAAGTCGATCGAGCAGTACTTC
16 TRBJ2-3 TRBD2 TRBV5-1 - CASSWGTSGSSDTQYF TGCGCCAGCAGCTGGGGGACTAGCGGGAGTTCAGATACGCAGTATTTT
15 TRBJ2-7 - TRBV5-1 - CASSHQGSGNYEQYF TGCGCCAGCAGCCACCAGGGTAGCGGTAACTACGAGCAGTACTTC
15 TRBJ2-7 - TRBV7-8 - CASSPDRGGTHEQYF TGTGCCAGCAGCCCCGACCGAGGAGGGACCCACGAGCAGTACTTC
15 TRBJ2-5 - TRBV6-8 - CASSYRSWTQETQYF TGTGCCAGCAGTTACCGAAGCTGGACCCAAGAGACCCAGTACTTC
15 TRBJ2-2 - TRBV5-6 few CASSLSGLVVGELFF TGTGCCAGCAGCTTATCGGGACTGGTCGTCGGGGAGCTGTTTTTT
17 TRBJ1-3 - TRBV4-1 - CASSHSFDRISGNTIYF TGCGCCAGCAGCCATTCATTCGACAGGATCTCTGGAAACACCATATATTTT
14 TRBJ2-3 - TRBV14 few CASSQVTYWDTQYF TGTGCCAGCAGCCAAGTGACGTATTGGGATACGCAGTATTTT
14 TRBJ1-6 - TRBV20-1 - CSASVGPDNSPLHF TGCAGTGCCTCGGTGGGGCCCGATAATTCACCCCTCCACTTT
12 TRBJ2-7 TRBD2 TRBV6-1 few CASGLAHYEQYF TGTGCCAGCGGACTAGCACACTACGAGCAGTACTTC
19 TRBJ2-1 TRBD1 TRBV20-1 few CSATTGQGAGTSFHNEQFF TGCAGTGCCACCACGGGACAGGGGGCCGGGACTAGCTTCCACAATGAGCAGTTCTTC
14 TRBJ2-7 - TRBV7-2 - CASSFPGLAYEQYF TGTGCCAGCAGCTTCCCGGGACTTGCCTACGAGCAGTACTTC
13 TRBJ2-7 - TRBV20-1 - CSASGKAVYEQYF TGCAGTGCTAGCGGGAAGGCCGTCTACGAGCAGTACTTC
15 TRBJ2-2 TRBD2 TRBV13 many CASSKGTSGPGELFF TGTGCCAGCAGCAAAGGGACTAGCGGTCCCGGGGAGCTGTTTTTT
15 TRBJ2-7 - TRBV7-2 many CASSRDLITSYEQYF TGTGCCAGCAGTAGGGACTTAATCACTTCCTACGAGCAGTACTTC
14 TRBJ1-2 - TRBV5-6 few CASSLPAPQNRYTF TGTGCCAGCAGCCTGCCTGCTCCCCAGAATCGCTACACCTTC
15 TRBJ2-2 - TRBV7-2 - CASSLMGINTGELFF TGTGCCAGCAGCTTAATGGGGATTAACACCGGGGAGCTGTTTTTT
16 TRBJ2-3 TRBD2 TRBV6-5 few CASSYSTRPRGGTQYF TGTGCCAGCAGTTACTCGACCCGGCCCCGGGGGGGTACGCAGTATTTT
11 TRBJ2-3 - TRBV25-1 - CASSPMDTQYF TGTGCCAGCAGTCCAATGGATACGCAGTATTTT
13 TRBJ2-7 - TRBV20-1 - CSARDYSTYEQYF TGCAGTGCTAGGGACTACAGTACCTACGAGCAGTACTTC
12 TRBJ2-3 - TRBV12-3/TRBV12-4 - CATLVFGDTQYF TGTGCCACCCTGGTTTTTGGAGATACGCAGTATTTT
16 TRBJ1-5 - TRBV6-1 few CASSDQGSWGRQPQHF TGTGCCAGCAGTGACCAGGGGTCCTGGGGGAGGCAGCCCCAGCATTTT
11 TRBJ2-7 - TRBV12-3/TRBV12-4 many CASSFRYEQYF TGTGCCAGCAGTTTTCGTTACGAGCAGTACTTC
15 TRBJ2-7 TRBD2 TRBV20-1 few CSARPGGGGSYEQYF TGCAGTGCTAGGCCTGGTGGGGGGGGCTCCTACGAGCAGTACTTC
14 TRBJ2-5 - TRBV24-1 - CATSGAGNLETQYF TGTGCCACCAGTGGGGCAGGGAATTTGGAGACCCAGTACTTC
14 TRBJ2-3 TRBD2 TRBV5-1 few CASSLAGDADTQYF TGCGCCAGCAGCTTAGCGGGAGACGCAGATACGCAGTATTTT
15 TRBJ2-2 - TRBV5-4 once CASSLEGANTWELFF TGTGCCAGCAGCTTGGAAGGGGCGAACACCTGGGAGCTGTTTTTT
10 TRBJ2-7 - TRBV20-1 - CSAAGYEQYF TGCAGTGCCGCCGGTTACGAGCAGTACTTC
12 TRBJ1-4 TRBD1 TRBV30 few CAWNRGLEKLFF TGTGCCTGGAACAGGGGGCTTGAAAAACTGTTTTTT
10 TRBJ2-7 - TRBV20-1 many CSAGSYEQYF TGCAGTGCCGGATCCTACGAGCAGTACTTC
16 TRBJ2-5 - TRBV5-1 - CASSQGRESGSETQYF TGCGCCAGCAGCCAGGGGCGCGAGAGTGGATCAGAGACCCAGTACTTC
13 TRBJ2-4 - TRBV29-1 many CSGGGGHLNIQYF TGCAGCGGAGGGGGAGGGCACCTAAACATTCAGTACTTC
16 TRBJ2-3 TRBD2 TRBV7-2 - CASSSGGVLILDTQYF TGTGCCAGCAGCTCGGGAGGGGTACTTATTCTAGATACGCAGTATTTT
14 TRBJ2-3 TRBD1 TRBV7-9 - CASSLHRGKDTQYF TGTGCCAGCAGCTTACACAGGGGCAAAGATACGCAGTATTTT
14 TRBJ1-2 - TRBV5-1 - CASSLANDEGGYTF TGCGCCAGCAGCTTGGCCAACGACGAGGGTGGCTACACCTTC
14 TRBJ1-1 - TRBV5-1 few CASSLEGRGTEAFF TGCGCCAGCAGCTTGGAAGGGAGGGGCACTGAAGCTTTCTTT
11 TRBJ2-3 - TRBV20-1 - CSSPVTDTQYF TGCAGCAGTCCTGTCACAGATACGCAGTATTTT
15 TRBJ2-5 - TRBV6-2/TRBV6-3 - CASSYDPSSRETQYF TGTGCCAGCAGTTACGACCCCTCCAGCCGGGAGACCCAGTACTTC
11 TRBJ2-3 - TRBV7-2 few CASSLQNTQYF TGTGCCAGCAGTCTACAAAATACGCAGTATTTT
14 TRBJ1-5 TRBD1 TRBV20-1 - CSAQSGTANQPQHF TGCAGTGCCCAAAGTGGGACAGCTAATCAGCCCCAGCATTTT
15 TRBJ2-5 TRBD2 TRBV3-1 few CASRAGGWDGETQYF TGTGCCAGCAGAGCGGGGGGGTGGGATGGTGAGACCCAGTACTTC
15 TRBJ2-1 - TRBV5-6 - CASSLGTPSRNEQFF TGTGCCAGCAGCCTCGGGACTCCCTCCAGGAATGAGCAGTTCTTC
14 TRBJ2-7 - TRBV5-1 few CASRGDYGISEQYF TGCGCCAGCAGGGGCGACTATGGGATCTCCGAGCAGTACTTC
15 TRBJ1-5 TRBD1 TRBV20-1 - CSAIVGDRVGQPQHF TGCAGTGCGATCGTTGGGGACAGGGTCGGACAGCCCCAGCATTTT
14 TRBJ1-1 - TRBV12-3/TRBV12-4 - CASNKQSMNTEAFF TGTGCCAGCAACAAACAGTCCATGAACACTGAAGCTTTCTTT
16 TRBJ2-3 - TRBV9 few CASSVASTSLTDTQYF TGTGCCAGCAGCGTAGCATCGACCAGTTTGACAGATACGCAGTATTTT